These 8 T cell receptor beta chains were sequenced from one sample in a study of T cell responses to AZD1222 COVID-19 vaccine. Using immunoSEQ multiplex PCR, the repertoire was profiled, and TCRdb retains in-frame clones only, with some absent. The table records 95,000 to 150,000 clones, around 90% of them present only once. The source was peripheral blood, collected 28 days after the second AZD1222 dose. Receptors originate from an adult who received the AZD1222 COVID-19 vaccine.

The chain couples TRBV7-6 to TRBJ1-1; tentative D call: TRBD1 (5 bases). The CDR3 loop spans 13 amino acids. CDR1 and CDR2 from the germline V gene are SGHVS and FNYEAQ. V gave up 5 bases and J gave up 2 bases, with 9 bases separating them. In DNA, the CDR3 is TGTGCCAGCAGCCGAGGGGCCAACACTGAAGCTTTCTTT. It codes for CASSRGANTEAFF. The full variable domain, its missing parts supplied by reference TRBV7-6 and TRBJ1-1, is GAGVSQSPRYKVTKRGQDVALRCDPISGHVSLYWYRQALGQGPEFLTYFNYEAQQDKSGLPNDRFSAERPEGSISTLTIQRTEQRDSAMYRCASSRGANTEAFFGQGTRLTVV.

In this sample, this clone turned up once. CDR3 loop: CASSLDPLGTIYF. DNA of the CDR3: TGTGCCAGCAGCTTGGACCCCTTGGGCACCATATATTTT. The chain combines TRBV7-3 with TRBJ1-3; D unresolved. This CDR3 has 13 amino acids. CDR1 is SGHTA, CDR2 FQGTGA, per germline. The V and J ends lost 3 bases and 9 bases respectively, with 12 bases between them.

The chain recombines TRBV6-5 with TRBJ2-7; D gene unclear. The V and J ends lost 0 bases and 3 bases respectively, with 9 bases between them. Germline-derived CDR1 and CDR2 are MNHEY and SVGAGI. The CDR3 is 14 amino acids. CDR3 coding DNA: TGTGCCAGCAGTTACTCGTACAGAGTCTACGAGCAGTACTTC. It yields the protein CASSYSYRVYEQYF.

The chain has TRBV30 and TRBJ2-3; TRBD2 matches 7 bases. Trimming cost V 0 bases and J 5 bases; bases outside gene matches: 5. The CDR3 extends over 14 amino acids. The germline CDR1 and CDR2 sequences are GTSNPN and SVGIG (reference sequence). The CDR3 nucleotides are TGTGCCTGGAGTGTAGGCGGGGGAGTAGATACGCAGTATTTT. This sequence encodes CAWSVGGGVDTQYF.

The gene calls are TRBV6-2 or TRBV6-3 and TRBJ2-3; 7 bases are a match to TRBD2. CDR3 length: 14 residues. Germline V CDR1 and CDR2: MNHEY, SVGEGT. After removal of 2 bases from V and 5 bases from J, the junction contained 4 bases not matched to a gene. The CDR3 coding sequence is TGTGCCAGCAGTTACACGGGCGGGGGAGATACGCAGTATTTT. Translation: CASSYTGGGDTQYF.

V gene TRBV11-2 combines with J gene TRBJ1-3; D is unclear. Trimming cost V 1 base and J 4 bases, with 8 bases left between them. The CDR3 runs to 14 residues. Per germline, CDR1 SGHAT and CDR2 FQNNGV. This CDR3 is CASSLAPDGNTIYF. The CDR3 DNA is TGTGCCAGCAGCTTAGCCCCGGACGGAAACACCATATATTTT.

A few counts support this clone. This chain links TRBV6-5 with TRBJ2-3; D not certain. V dropped 4 bases and J dropped 7 bases, with 9 bases sitting between them. The CDR3 extends over 12 amino acids. Germline CDR1 MNHEY, CDR2 SVGAGI. The CDR3 spells CASSSSAHTQYF. The CDR3 DNA follows: TGTGCCAGCAGTTCCTCGGCTCATACGCAGTATTTT.

The sample holds a few counts of this clone. The V gene is TRBV11-2, the J gene TRBJ1-2, with D possibly TRBD1 on 6 matching bases. Germline loops: CDR1 SGHAT, CDR2 FQNNGV. CDR3 length: 17 residues. V was trimmed by 5 bases and J by 3 bases, leaving 22 bases between them. CDR3 residues: CASSNPRAGGDYYGYTF. Here the CDR3 DNA reads TGTGCCAGCAGCAATCCCCGGGCGGGGGGCGATTACTATGGCTACACCTTC. Variable domain in full (rest from reference TRBV11-2 and TRBJ1-2): EAGVAQSPRYKIIEKRQSVAFWCNPISGHATLYWYQQILGQGPKLLIQFQNNGVVDDSQLPKDRFSAERLKGVDSTLKIQPAKLEDSAVYLCASSNPRAGGDYYGYTFGSGTRLTVV.